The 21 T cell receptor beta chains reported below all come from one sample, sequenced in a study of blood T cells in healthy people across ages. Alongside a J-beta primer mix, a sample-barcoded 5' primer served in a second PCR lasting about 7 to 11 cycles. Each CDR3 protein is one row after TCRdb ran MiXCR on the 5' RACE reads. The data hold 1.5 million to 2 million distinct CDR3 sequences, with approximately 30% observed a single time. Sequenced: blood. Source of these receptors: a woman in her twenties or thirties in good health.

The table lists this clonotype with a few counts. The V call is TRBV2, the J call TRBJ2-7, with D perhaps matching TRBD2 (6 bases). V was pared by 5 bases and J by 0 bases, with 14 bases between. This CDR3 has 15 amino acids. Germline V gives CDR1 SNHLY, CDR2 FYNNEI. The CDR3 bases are TGTGCCAGCAGTACTAGACTAGTCAGCTCCTACGAGCAGTACTTC. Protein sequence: CASSTRLVSSYEQYF.

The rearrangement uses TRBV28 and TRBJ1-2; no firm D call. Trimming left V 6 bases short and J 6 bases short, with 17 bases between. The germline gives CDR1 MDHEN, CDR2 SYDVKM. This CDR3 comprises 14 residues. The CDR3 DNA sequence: TGTGCCAGCAGGGCCCTGAGGATTCAAGATGGCTACACCTTC. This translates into CASRALRIQDGYTF.

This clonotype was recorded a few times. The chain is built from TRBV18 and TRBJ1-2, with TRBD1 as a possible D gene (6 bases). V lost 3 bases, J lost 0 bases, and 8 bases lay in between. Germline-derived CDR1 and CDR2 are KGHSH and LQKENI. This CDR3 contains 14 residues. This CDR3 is CASSPGHPNYGYTF. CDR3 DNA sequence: TGTGCCAGCTCACCGGGACACCCTAACTATGGCTACACCTTC.

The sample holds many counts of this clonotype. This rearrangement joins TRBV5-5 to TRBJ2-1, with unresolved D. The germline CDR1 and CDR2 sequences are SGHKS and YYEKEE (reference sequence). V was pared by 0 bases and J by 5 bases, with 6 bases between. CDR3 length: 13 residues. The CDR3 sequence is CASSLAWNNEQFF. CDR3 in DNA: TGTGCCAGCAGCTTGGCCTGGAACAATGAGCAGTTCTTC.

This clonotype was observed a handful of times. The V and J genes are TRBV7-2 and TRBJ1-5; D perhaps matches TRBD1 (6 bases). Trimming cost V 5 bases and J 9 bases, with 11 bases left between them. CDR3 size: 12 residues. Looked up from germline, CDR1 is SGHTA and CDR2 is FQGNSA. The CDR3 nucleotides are TGTGCCAGCAGCGCCCAGGGGTCGCCCCAGCATTTT. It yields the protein CASSAQGSPQHF.

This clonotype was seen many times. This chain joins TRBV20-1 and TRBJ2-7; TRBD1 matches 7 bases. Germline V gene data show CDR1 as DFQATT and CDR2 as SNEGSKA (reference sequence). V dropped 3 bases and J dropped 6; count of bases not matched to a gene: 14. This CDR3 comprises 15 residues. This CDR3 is CSASSGFEGALEQYF. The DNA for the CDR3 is TGCAGTGCTAGTTCCGGTTTCGAGGGGGCGCTCGAGCAGTACTTC.

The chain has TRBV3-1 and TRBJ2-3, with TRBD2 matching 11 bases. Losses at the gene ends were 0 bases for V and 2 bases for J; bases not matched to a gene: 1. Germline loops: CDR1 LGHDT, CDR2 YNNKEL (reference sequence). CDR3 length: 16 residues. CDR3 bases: TGTGCCAGCAGCCAAGAACTAGCGGGGGTCACAGATACGCAGTATTTT. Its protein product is CASSQELAGVTDTQYF.

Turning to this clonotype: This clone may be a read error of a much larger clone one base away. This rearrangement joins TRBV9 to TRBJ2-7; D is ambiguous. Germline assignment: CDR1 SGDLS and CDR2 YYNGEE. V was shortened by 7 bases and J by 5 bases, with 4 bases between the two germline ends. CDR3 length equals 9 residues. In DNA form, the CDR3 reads TGTGCCAGCGGCAACGAGCAGTACTTC. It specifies CASGNEQYF.

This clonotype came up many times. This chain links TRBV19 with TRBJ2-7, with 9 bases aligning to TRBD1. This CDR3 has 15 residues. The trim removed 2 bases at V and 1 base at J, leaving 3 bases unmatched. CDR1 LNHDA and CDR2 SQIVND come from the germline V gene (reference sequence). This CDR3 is CASSIYGTGSYEQYF. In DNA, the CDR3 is TGTGCCAGTAGTATATATGGGACAGGGTCCTACGAGCAGTACTTC.

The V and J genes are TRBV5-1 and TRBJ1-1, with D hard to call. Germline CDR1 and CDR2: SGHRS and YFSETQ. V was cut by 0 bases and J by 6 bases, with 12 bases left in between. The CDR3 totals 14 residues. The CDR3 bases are TGCGCCAGCAGCTTGGAGATGCCCTGGGCTGAAGCTTTCTTT. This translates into CASSLEMPWAEAFF.

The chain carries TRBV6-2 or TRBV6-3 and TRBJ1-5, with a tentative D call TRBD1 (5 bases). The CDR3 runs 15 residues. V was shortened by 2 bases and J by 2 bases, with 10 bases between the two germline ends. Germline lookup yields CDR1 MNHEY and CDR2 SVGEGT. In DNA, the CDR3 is TGTGCCAGCAGTTACAGGGGTCGCGGCAATCAGCCCCAGCATTTT. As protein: CASSYRGRGNQPQHF.

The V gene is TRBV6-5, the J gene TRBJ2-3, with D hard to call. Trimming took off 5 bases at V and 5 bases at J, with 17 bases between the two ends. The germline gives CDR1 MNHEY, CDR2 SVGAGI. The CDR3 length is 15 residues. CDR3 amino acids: CASSETEDPEDTQYF. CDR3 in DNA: TGTGCCAGCAGTGAAACAGAGGACCCAGAAGATACGCAGTATTTT.

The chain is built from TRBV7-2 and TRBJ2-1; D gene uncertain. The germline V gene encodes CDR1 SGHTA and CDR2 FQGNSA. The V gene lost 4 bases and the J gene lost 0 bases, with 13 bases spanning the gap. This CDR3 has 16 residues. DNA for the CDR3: TGTGCCAGCAGCTCGGCACGAGCACCCTCCTACAATGAGCAGTTCTTC. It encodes CASSSARAPSYNEQFF.

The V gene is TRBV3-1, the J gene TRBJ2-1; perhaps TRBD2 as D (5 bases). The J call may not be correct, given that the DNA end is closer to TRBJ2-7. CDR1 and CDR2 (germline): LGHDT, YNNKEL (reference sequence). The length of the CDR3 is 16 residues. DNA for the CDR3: TGTGCCAGCAGCCACCACGACTATCTGCTTTACAATGAGCAGTACTTC. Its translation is CASSHHDYLLYNEQYF.

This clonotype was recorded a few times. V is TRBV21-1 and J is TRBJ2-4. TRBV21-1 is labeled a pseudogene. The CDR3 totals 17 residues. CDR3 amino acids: CASSKVFQASGKNIQYF. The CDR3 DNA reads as TGTGCCAGCAGCAAAGTCTTTCAGGCTAGCGGAAAAAACATTCAGTACTTC.

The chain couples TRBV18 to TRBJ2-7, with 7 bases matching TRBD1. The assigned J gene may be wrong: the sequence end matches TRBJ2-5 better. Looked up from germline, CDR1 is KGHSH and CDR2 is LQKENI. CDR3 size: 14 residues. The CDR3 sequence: CASSPTGTVGTQYF. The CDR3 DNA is TGTGCCAGCTCACCCACCGGGACAGTCGGGACCCAGTACTTC.

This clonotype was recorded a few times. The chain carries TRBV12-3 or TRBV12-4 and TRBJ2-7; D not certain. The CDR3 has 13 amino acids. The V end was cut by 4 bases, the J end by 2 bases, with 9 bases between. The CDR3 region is CASSWYATYEQYF. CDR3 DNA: TGTGCCAGCAGTTGGTACGCAACCTACGAGCAGTACTTC.

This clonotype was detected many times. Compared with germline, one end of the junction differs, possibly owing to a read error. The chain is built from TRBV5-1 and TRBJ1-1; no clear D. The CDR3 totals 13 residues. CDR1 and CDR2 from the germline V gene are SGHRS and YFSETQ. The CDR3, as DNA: TGTGCCAGCAGCGTAGAGGTGAACACTGAAGCTTTCTTT. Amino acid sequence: CASSVEVNTEAFF.

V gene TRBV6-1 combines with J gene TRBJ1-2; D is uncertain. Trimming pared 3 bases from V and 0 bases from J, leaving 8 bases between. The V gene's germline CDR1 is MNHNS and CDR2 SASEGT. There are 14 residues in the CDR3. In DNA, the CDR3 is TGTGCCAGCAGTGATCCCATAGCTAACTATGGCTACACCTTC. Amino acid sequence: CASSDPIANYGYTF.

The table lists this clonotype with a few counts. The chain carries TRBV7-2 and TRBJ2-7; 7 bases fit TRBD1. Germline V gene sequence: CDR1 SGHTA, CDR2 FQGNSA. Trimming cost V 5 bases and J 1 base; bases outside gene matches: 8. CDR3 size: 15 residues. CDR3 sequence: CASSPATGNSYEQYF. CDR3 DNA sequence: TGTGCCAGCAGCCCCGCGACAGGGAATTCCTACGAGCAGTACTTC.

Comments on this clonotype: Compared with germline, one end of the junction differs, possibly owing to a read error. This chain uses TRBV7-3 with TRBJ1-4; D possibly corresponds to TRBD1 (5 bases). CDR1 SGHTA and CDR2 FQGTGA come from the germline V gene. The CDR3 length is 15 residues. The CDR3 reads CANSLGGGPNEKLFF. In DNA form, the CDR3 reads TGTGCCAACAGCTTGGGGGGGGGACCTAATGAAAAACTGTTTTTT.